This T cell receptor (beta chain) was sequenced for a study of T cell changes during pregnancy in multiple sclerosis. Produced via immunoSEQ multiplex PCR; TCRdb's table is partial and in-frame only. The repertoire has about 120,000 clones, 80% to 95% of them found once; the top ten carry more than 1.5%. This TCR was recovered from a female donor with multiple sclerosis, enrolled in a pregnancy study. The material was peripheral blood, obtained in the third trimester of pregnancy.

The CDR3 protein is CASSAGQGFSNEQFF. The CDR3 bases are TGTGCCAGCAGCGCGGGACAGGGGTTCTCCAATGAGCAGTTCTTC. The rearrangement joins TRBV9 to TRBJ2-1, with 10 bases identical to TRBD1. V dropped 3 bases and J dropped 6; count of bases not matched to a gene: 6. Germline V CDR1 and CDR2: SGDLS, YYNGEE. The CDR3 is 15 amino acids.